Below, 21 T cell receptor beta chains from the same sample are listed, as sequenced in a study of blood T cells in healthy people across ages. The use of a sample-barcoded 5' primer and a J-beta primer mix characterized a second PCR of roughly 6 to 11 cycles. In TCRdb, the 5' RACE reads were re-called with MiXCR into one record per CDR3 protein. The sample lists 800,000 to 1,000,000 distinct CDR3 sequences; approximately 49% were seen once. The sample comprised blood. Source of these receptors: a man younger than 45 in good health.

This clonotype has more than one count but fewer than ten. This chain joins TRBV5-1 and TRBJ2-3; TRBD1 is a possible D gene (5 bases). V shed 1 base and J shed 4 bases, with 10 bases lying between them. Germline V CDR1 and CDR2: SGHRS, YFSETQ. The CDR3 contains 14 residues. The CDR3 region has the DNA TGCGCCAGCAGCTTGAGTCCAGGGCCAGATACGCAGTATTTT. Translating it yields CASSLSPGPDTQYF.

The V gene is TRBV6-1, the J gene TRBJ2-1; 7 nucleotides align to TRBD2. The junction had 9 bases not matched to a gene; V was cut back by 1 base and J by 9 bases. CDR1 MNHNS and CDR2 SASEGT come from the germline V gene. This CDR3 comprises 15 residues. This CDR3 reads CASSEGRGRVGEQFF. DNA of the CDR3: TGTGCCAGCAGTGAAGGCCGGGGGAGGGTAGGTGAGCAGTTCTTC.

The sample holds a few counts of this clonotype. The rearrangement uses TRBV29-1 and TRBJ2-2, with D perhaps being TRBD1 or TRBD2 (6 bases each). The CDR3 length is 13 residues. In germline, CDR1 is SQVTM, CDR2 ANQGSEA. The germline V and J ends were trimmed by 5 bases and 5 bases, with 12 bases remaining between them. The CDR3 loop is CSVYRAGTGELFF. The DNA for the CDR3 is TGCAGCGTTTACAGGGCGGGGACCGGGGAGCTGTTTTTT.

The chain recombines TRBV12-3 or TRBV12-4 with TRBJ2-1; maybe TRBD2 (5 bases). CDR3 length equals 14 residues. V dropped 5 bases and J dropped 6 bases, with 14 bases sitting between them. The CDR3 spells CASSQSGLFNEQFF. As DNA, the CDR3 is TGTGCCAGCAGTCAAAGCGGACTTTTCAATGAGCAGTTCTTC.

The chain has TRBV25-1 and TRBJ1-3, with D unresolved. CDR3 length: 14 residues. Per germline, CDR1 MGHDK and CDR2 SYGVNS. V was pared by 10 bases and J by 2 bases, with 15 bases between. The CDR3 region is CATSTPNAGNTIYF. The CDR3 DNA sequence: TGTGCCACTAGCACCCCAAATGCTGGAAACACCATATATTTT.

CDR3 sequence (DNA): TGTGCCAGCAGTTTCGACGGACAGACCGAGCAGTACTTC. Residues: CASSFDGQTEQYF. The rearrangement links TRBV7-9 to TRBJ2-5; a weak D match, TRBD1 (6 bases). The tail of the sequence fits TRBJ2-7 better, so the J call may be wrong. Per germline, CDR1 SEHNR and CDR2 FQNEAQ (reference sequence). CDR3 length: 13 residues.

The genes are TRBV4-3 and TRBJ2-5; D uncertain. CDR1 LGHNA and CDR2 YSLEER come from the germline V gene. V was clipped by 0 bases and J by 5 bases, with 13 bases between them. The CDR3 runs 15 residues. In nucleotides, the CDR3 is TGCGCCAGCAGCCAAGATCGCAAAGCCGGGGAGACCCAGTACTTC. It translates to CASSQDRKAGETQYF.

This chain uses TRBV12-3 or TRBV12-4 with TRBJ2-7; 7 bases are a match to TRBD1. The CDR3 runs 13 residues. V lost 5 bases and J lost 6; bases outside the gene matches: 7. CDR3 DNA sequence: TGTGCCAGCAGTCCCAGGGGGTCTAGCGAGCAGTACTTC. Translating gives CASSPRGSSEQYF.

This sequence joins TRBV6-5 and TRBJ2-7; 7 bases agree with TRBD1. The CDR3 loop spans 15 amino acids. The V gene end was trimmed by 6 bases and the J gene end by 1 base; junction bases not matched to a gene: 9. Germline lookup yields CDR1 MNHEY and CDR2 SVGAGI. The CDR3 coding sequence is TGTGCCAGCAGGCCTACCGGGACAGCGTCCTACGAGCAGTACTTC. Encoded protein: CASRPTGTASYEQYF.

This clonotype was detected a few times. CDR3 sequence reads: CASSPQAALSTYEQYF. The CDR3 nucleotides read TGTGCCAGCAGCCCACAGGCGGCCCTATCGACCTACGAGCAGTACTTC. This chain joins TRBV7-2 and TRBJ2-4; D perhaps matches TRBD1 (5 bases). The end of the DNA is better explained by TRBJ2-7, so the J call may be wrong. The CDR3 is 16 residues long. The germline V gene has CDR1 SGHTA and CDR2 FQGNSA.

The rearrangement joins TRBV7-9 to TRBJ1-6; TRBD1 matches 7 bases. The CDR3 covers 15 residues. J gave up 6 bases and V 3 bases, and 5 bases lay outside the gene matches. Germline values: CDR1 SEHNR, CDR2 FQNEAQ (reference sequence). The CDR3 loop reads CASSFFDRVNSPLHF. The CDR3, as DNA: TGTGCCAGCAGCTTTTTTGACAGGGTTAATTCACCCCTCCACTTT. The whole variable domain, remainder taken from reference TRBV7-9 and TRBJ1-6, is DTGVSQNPRHKITKRGQNVTFRCDPISEHNRLYWYRQTLGQGPEFLTYFQNEAQLEKSRLLSDRFSAERPKGSFSTLEIQRTEQGDSAMYLCASSFFDRVNSPLHFGNGTRLTVT.

Ten or more counts support this clonotype. This chain joins TRBV7-2 and TRBJ2-5; 8 nucleotides match TRBD2. This CDR3 has 16 amino acids. V was pared by 3 bases and J by 3 bases, with 9 bases of the junction left unmatched. The germline gives CDR1 SGHTA, CDR2 FQGNSA. The CDR3 here is CASSFNWRGVEETQYF. The CDR3 DNA is TGTGCCAGCAGCTTTAACTGGCGGGGGGTTGAAGAGACCCAGTACTTC.

This sequence joins TRBV9 and TRBJ2-2, with 7 bases aligning to TRBD1. This CDR3 has 13 amino acids. CDR1 is SGDLS, CDR2 YYNGEE, per germline. J was trimmed by 7 bases and V by 3 bases; bases with no gene match: 3. CDR3 nucleotide sequence: TGTGCCAGCAGCGACAGGGGTAACGGGGAGCTGTTTTTT. Protein product: CASSDRGNGELFF.

The rearrangement links TRBV7-2 to TRBJ2-3; TRBD2 matches at 9 bases. The germline gives CDR1 SGHTA, CDR2 FQGNSA. Trimming cost V 1 base and J 1 base; bases outside gene matches: 3. The CDR3 spans 16 residues. The CDR3, as DNA: TGTGCCAGCAGCTTAGGAGGCGGGGGGGGCACAGATACGCAGTATTTT. Its protein is CASSLGGGGGTDTQYF.

This chain joins TRBV7-2 and TRBJ1-2; D is possibly TRBD1 (6 bases). Germline V lookup: CDR1 SGHTA, CDR2 FQGNSA. Trimming left V 5 bases short and J 4 bases short, with 14 bases between. The CDR3 has 14 residues. The chain's CDR3 is CASSDRGAAYGYTF. DNA for the CDR3: TGTGCCAGCAGCGACCGGGGGGCTGCCTATGGCTACACCTTC.

The sample holds one count of this clonotype. A clone one base away is much larger, so this may be a read error. This chain links TRBV6-5 with TRBJ2-1, with 8 bases lining up with TRBD1. From germline, CDR1 is MNHEY and CDR2 SVGAGI. CDR3 size: 14 residues. V was clipped by 2 bases and J by 13 bases; unmatched bases: 10. This chain's CDR3 is CASSYGTGGETQFF. The CDR3, as DNA: TGTGCCAGCAGTTACGGAACAGGGGGAGAGACCCAGTTCTTC.

V and J are TRBV6-2 or TRBV6-3 and TRBJ2-1, with D possibly being TRBD1 or TRBD2 (5 bases each). CDR3 size: 15 residues. The germline V and J ends were trimmed by 4 bases and 0 bases, with 10 bases remaining between them. The germline CDR1 and CDR2 sequences are MNHEY and SVGEGT. The CDR3 DNA sequence: TGTGCCAGCAGTTGCGAGGGGTTCTCCTACAATGAGCAGTTCTTC. It yields the protein CASSCEGFSYNEQFF.

This clonotype showed up just a few times. The chain uses TRBV4-3 and TRBJ2-1, with 7 bases aligning to TRBD2. The CDR3 sequence is 16 residues long. Germline CDR1 and CDR2: LGHNA and YSLEER. V dropped 1 base and J dropped 2; count of bases not matched to a gene: 5. The DNA for the CDR3 is TGCGCCAGCAGCCAAGTTGACCGGGGGGCCTACAATGAGCAGTTCTTC. The encoded protein is CASSQVDRGAYNEQFF.

The CDR3 nucleotides are TGTGCCAGCAGTGAAGGGACAGGGAACTTATATGGCTACACCTTC. It translates to CASSEGTGNLYGYTF. The chain carries TRBV6-1 and TRBJ1-2; 8 bases fit TRBD1. CDR1 and CDR2 from the germline V gene are MNHNS and SASEGT. This CDR3 comprises 15 residues. V lost 1 base and J lost 5; bases outside the gene matches: 6.

This chain links TRBV12-3 or TRBV12-4 with TRBJ1-1; no clear D gene. Deletions cut 2 bases from V and 5 bases from J, with 9 bases between. The CDR3 loop spans 13 amino acids. The CDR3 bases are TGTGCCAGCAGTTTACTCAGTGGGACTGAAGCTTTCTTT. Translating gives CASSLLSGTEAFF.

This chain joins TRBV7-2 and TRBJ2-3; D tentatively fits TRBD1 or TRBD2 (5 bases each). CDR1 and CDR2 (germline): SGHTA, FQGNSA. The CDR3 spans 14 residues. V was shortened by 5 bases and J by 4 bases, with 13 bases between the two germline ends. CDR3 in amino acids: CASSPRLGADTQYF. CDR3 DNA sequence: TGTGCCAGCAGCCCCCGTTTGGGGGCAGATACGCAGTATTTT.